This section outlines one T cell receptor (beta chain) sequence together with its context. CDR1 and CDR2 from the germline V gene are GTSNPN and SVGIG (reference sequence). The CDR3 totals 16 residues. V lost 0 bases, J lost 2 bases, and 15 bases lay in between. This specimen comes from a study of shared clonotypes between healthy human individuals. CD45RO-negative, CCR7-positively selected cells formed the naive CD8 fraction, excluding terminally differentiated effector memory CD45RA+ cells. Repertoires were generated with immunoSEQ multiplex PCR, while TCRdb's copy carries only in-frame clones and drops some. This table has about 1,900,000 clones, 85% to 95% appearing once.

This receptor was obtained from a man between 18 and 29 years old in good health. The V and J genes are TRBV30 and TRBJ2-3; tentatively, D is TRBD2 (5 bases). Material: naive CD8+ T cells sorted from blood. The CDR3 loop is CAWSVLGQRSTDTQYF. CDR3 in DNA: TGTGCCTGGAGTGTACTAGGTCAGCGGTCCACAGATACGCAGTATTTT.